Listed below are T cell receptor beta chains from one sample, sequenced in a study of T cells expressing NK-cell markers. TCRdb re-called the 5' RACE reads and catalogs CDR3 proteins one per entry, DNA excluded. The sample's table shows almost 450,000 distinct CDR3 sequences. Sequencing used blood T cells: a sorted CD56 or NKG2C T cell subset, CD4+ or CD8+ T cells, or bulk PBMC T cells (not recorded which). The receptors derive from a woman aged 18 to 75 in good health. Both conserved end residues are part of each CDR3.

V: TRBV12-3/TRBV12-4; J: TRBJ2-2; CDR3: CASSPKLAIGELFF
V: TRBV15; J: TRBJ1-1; CDR3: CATSRDGRLGEDTEAFF
V: TRBV6-5; J: TRBJ1-5; CDR3: CASSSHPDQPQHF
V: TRBV7-2; J: TRBJ2-5; CDR3: CASSIGLAGQETQYF
V: TRBV7-3; J: TRBJ2-4; CDR3: CASSLTIVGPGDIQYF
V: TRBV9; J: TRBJ2-3; CDR3: CASSVQLASVDTQYF
V: TRBV11-2; J: TRBJ2-5; CDR3: CASSHYETQYF
V: TRBV7-2; J: TRBJ2-3; CDR3: CASSLGLVWADTQYF
V: TRBV12-3/TRBV12-4; J: TRBJ2-7; CDR3: CASSSGQRTTYEQYF
V: TRBV29-1; J: TRBJ1-2; CDR3: CSVESRTETYGYTF
V: TRBV5-1; J: TRBJ2-5; CDR3: CASSVTSGTGKTQYF
V: TRBV7-2; J: TRBJ2-2; CDR3: CASSLAGQGTGGELFF
V: TRBV12-3/TRBV12-4; J: TRBJ1-6; CDR3: CASSPDLYLALHF
V: TRBV18; J: TRBJ2-7; CDR3: CASSPGRTSGRAYEQYF
V: TRBV5-1; J: TRBJ2-5; CDR3: CASSFPRGETQYF
V: TRBV18; J: TRBJ2-3; CDR3: CASFARQRGATDTQYF
V: TRBV7-9; J: TRBJ2-2; CDR3: CASSLVSNTGELFF
V: TRBV25-1; J: TRBJ2-7; CDR3: CASSIGSTYEQYF
V: TRBV20-1; J: TRBJ1-6; CDR3: CSASRDSPNSPLHF
V: TRBV3-1; J: TRBJ2-3; CDR3: CASSQDWGLTDTQYF
V: TRBV19; J: TRBJ2-2; CDR3: CASSPRVSTGELFF
V: TRBV7-2; J: TRBJ1-6; CDR3: CASSLLAVSSYNSPLHF
V: TRBV18; J: TRBJ2-1; CDR3: CASSPPVGAKGSYNEQFF
V: TRBV9; J: TRBJ1-1; CDR3: CASSGQVEGNTEAFF
V: TRBV7-2; J: TRBJ2-3; CDR3: CASTPGSLRTQYF
V: TRBV7-2; J: TRBJ2-1; CDR3: CASSSRTGGEVNEQFF
V: TRBV30; J: TRBJ2-2; CDR3: CAWTGGTGELFF
V: TRBV4-3; J: TRBJ2-1; CDR3: CASSLLGSSNEQFF
V: TRBV4-2; J: TRBJ2-5; CDR3: CASSQLAGERETQYF
V: TRBV12-3/TRBV12-4; J: TRBJ2-5; CDR3: CASSYVDNQETQYF
V: TRBV6-1; J: TRBJ2-7; CDR3: CASSNRGSGISYEQYF
V: TRBV20-1; J: TRBJ2-7; CDR3: CSARAADSPSYEQYF
V: TRBV7-2; J: TRBJ2-1; CDR3: CASSFTSYNEQFF